The sample holds a few counts of the clone carrying this TCR beta chain. Mismatch with germline at one junction end may stem from a read error. The sample originates from a study of patients and donors after allogeneic stem cell transplantation. Each CDR3 protein is one row after TCRdb ran MiXCR on the RT-PCR reads. The sample comprises about 960,000 distinct CDR3 sequences, about a sixth of which are singletons, and 6% rests with the top ten. CDR1 is DFQATT and CDR2 is SNEGSKA in the germline V gene (reference sequence). This CDR3 has 14 residues. This sequence was found in a human donor who was either an allogeneic HSCT recipient or a stem cell or donor lymphocyte infusion donor (not recorded which). It is not recorded whose cells these are; they may come from a transplant donor. The chain is built from TRBV20-1 and TRBJ1-4; tentatively, D is TRBD1 (5 bases). Sample: blood, either unsorted or a sorted T cell fraction (not recorded which). CDR3 residues: CSARPGATPSLSVF. CDR3 nucleotides: TGCAGTGCTAGGCCCGGGGCTACACCCTCCTTATCTGTTTTT.